Presented here are 14 T cell receptor beta chains from one specimen sequenced in a study of blood T cell repertoires in COVID-19. Assay: immunoSEQ multiplex PCR; the TCRdb copy retains only in-frame clones and omits some. The sample consists of roughly 100,000 clones, around four fifths of them appearing once. The sample comprised peripheral blood. The receptors originated from a woman in her 70s with acute or convalescent COVID-19.

This chain links TRBV14 with TRBJ1-2; D gene ambiguous. The CDR3 consists of 14 residues. CDR1 and CDR2 (germline): SGHDN, FVKESK. V was cut by 1 base and J by 8 bases, with 14 bases left in between. CDR3: CASSQVRGASGYTF. CDR3 nucleotide sequence: TGTGCCAGCAGCCAAGTTCGGGGAGCAAGCGGCTACACCTTC. Drawing the rest from reference TRBV14 and TRBJ1-2, the complete variable domain is EAGVTQFPSHSVIEKGQTVTLRCDPISGHDNLYWYRRVMGKEIKFLLHFVKESKQDESGMPNNRFLAERTGGTYSTLKVQPAELEDSGVYFCASSQVRGASGYTFGSGTRLTVV.

V and J are TRBV28 and TRBJ1-2, with D tentatively TRBD1 (5 bases). CDR1 MDHEN and CDR2 SYDVKM come from the germline V gene. This CDR3 spans 12 amino acids. V dropped 5 bases and J dropped 8 bases, with 12 bases sitting between them. Here the CDR3 DNA reads TGTGCCAGCAGTGTGACAGAAAGCGGCTACACCTTC. It specifies CASSVTESGYTF.

This clone came up a few times. The chain uses TRBV3-1 (or the pseudogene TRBV3-2) and TRBJ2-7; D might be TRBD2 (6 bases). This CDR3 has 13 residues. V lost 1 base and J lost 9, with 13 bases in between. Germline CDR1 reads LGHDT; CDR2 reads YNNKEL (reference sequence). The CDR3 protein is CASSQGRETGQYF. CDR3 sequence (DNA): TGTGCCAGCAGCCAAGGGCGGGAAACCGGGCAGTACTTC.

CDR3 in DNA: TGTGCCAGCAGGGGACACGGAAACACCGGGGAGCTGTTTTTT. This codes for CASRGHGNTGELFF. V is TRBV6-5 and J is TRBJ2-2, with TRBD1 as a possible D gene (6 bases). CDR3 length: 14 amino acids. Germline V gene sequence: CDR1 MNHEY, CDR2 SVGAGI. V lost 6 bases to trimming and J lost 2 bases, with 10 bases between them.

The chain is built from TRBV30 and TRBJ1-4; D is unresolved. Deletions cut 0 bases from V and 7 bases from J, with 12 bases between. This CDR3 has 14 amino acids. Germline V gives CDR1 GTSNPN, CDR2 SVGIG (reference sequence). CDR3 in amino acids: CAWSVPGSGEKLFF. The CDR3 nucleotides are TGTGCCTGGAGTGTACCCGGGTCTGGTGAAAAACTGTTTTTT.

The rearrangement links TRBV4-2 to TRBJ1-3; 7 nucleotides line up with TRBD1. The CDR3 length is 17 residues. Trimming at V came to 3 bases and at J to 2 bases, leaving 10 bases not matched to a gene. Per germline, CDR1 LGHNA and CDR2 YNFKEQ. In DNA form, the CDR3 reads TGTGCCAGCAGCCACTTGACAGGGATCAAGGCTGGAAACACCATATATTTT. It encodes CASSHLTGIKAGNTIYF.

The chain carries TRBV7-9 and TRBJ1-6; 10 bases fit TRBD1. CDR3 size: 15 residues. Germline loops: CDR1 SEHNR, CDR2 FQNEAQ (reference sequence). J lost 6 bases, V lost 8 bases, and 7 bases had no gene match. The DNA for the CDR3 is TGTGCCAGCGACCCCGGGACAGGGGTTAATTCACCCCTCCACTTT. This codes for CASDPGTGVNSPLHF.

This clone has a single count. This chain uses TRBV3-1 (or the pseudogene TRBV3-2) with TRBJ2-4; 8 nucleotides match TRBD2. CDR1 and CDR2 (germline): LGHDT, YNNKEL (reference sequence). Trimming cost V 0 bases and J 8 bases; bases outside gene matches: 6. The CDR3 is 15 amino acids. For the CDR3, the DNA is TGTGCCAGCAGCCAAGATCTTTCGGGGGGGCACATTCAGTACTTC. Encoded protein: CASSQDLSGGHIQYF.

The chain uses TRBV28 and TRBJ1-6; 7 bases are a match to TRBD1. Per the germline V gene, CDR1 is MDHEN and CDR2 is SYDVKM. The CDR3 contains 14 residues. The V segment lost 8 bases and the J segment 9 bases; nucleotides outside the gene matches: 10. The CDR3 sequence is CASAIRTGFSPLHF. CDR3 bases: TGTGCCAGCGCCATCCGGACAGGTTTTTCACCCCTCCACTTT. Full variable domain (outside the CDR3, taken from reference TRBV28 and TRBJ1-6): DVKVTQSSRYLVKRTGEKVFLECVQDMDHENMFWYRQDPGLGLRLIYFSYDVKMKEKGDIPEGYSVSREKKERFSLILESASTNQTSMYLCASAIRTGFSPLHFGNGTRLTVT.

The genes are TRBV5-1 and TRBJ2-1, with 9 bases lining up with TRBD2. J was trimmed by 3 bases and V by 5 bases; bases with no gene match: 9. The CDR3 extends over 16 amino acids. Germline V CDR1 and CDR2: SGHRS, YFSETQ. The CDR3 sequence: CASSMIAGEFYNEQFF. DNA of the CDR3: TGCGCCAGCAGTATGATAGCGGGGGAATTCTACAATGAGCAGTTCTTC.

The chain recombines TRBV7-9 with TRBJ2-1; 10 nucleotides align to TRBD1. J lost 7 bases, V lost 6 bases, and 9 bases had no gene match. The CDR3 contains 15 residues. Germline CDR1 SEHNR, CDR2 FQNEAQ (reference sequence). The CDR3: CASRITSGQGNEQFF. CDR3 coding DNA: TGTGCCAGCAGAATAACCTCGGGACAGGGGAATGAGCAGTTCTTC.

V is TRBV7-2 and J is TRBJ2-5, with D possibly being TRBD2 (5 bases). This CDR3 contains 14 residues. Germline V gene data show CDR1 as SGHTA and CDR2 as FQGNSA. The V and J ends lost 1 base and 4 bases respectively, with 10 bases between them. DNA for the CDR3: TGTGCCAGCAGCTTAGGAACTAGTCGAGAGACCCAGTACTTC. Amino acids: CASSLGTSRETQYF. Full variable domain (outside the CDR3, taken from reference TRBV7-2 and TRBJ2-5): GAGVSQSPSNKVTEKGKDVELRCDPISGHTALYWYRQSLGQGLEFLIYFQGNSAPDKSGLPSDRFSAERTGGSVSTLTIQRTQQEDSAVYLCASSLGTSRETQYFGPGTRLLVL.

The V and J genes are TRBV7-8 and TRBJ2-4; tentatively, D is TRBD2 (6 bases). Trimming took 2 bases from V and 8 from J, leaving 10 bases between them. This CDR3 comprises 13 residues. CDR1 and CDR2 (germline): SGHVS, FQNEAQ. The chain's CDR3 is CASSLRDWDIQYF. The CDR3 region has the DNA TGTGCCAGCAGCTTAAGGGACTGGGACATTCAGTACTTC.

In this sample, this clone turned up a few times. The chain couples TRBV2 to TRBJ1-1; a weak D match, TRBD1 (6 bases). This CDR3 has 15 residues. The V end was cut by 6 bases, the J end by 1 base, with 15 bases between. Germline V CDR1 and CDR2: SNHLY, FYNNEI. The CDR3 sequence: CASRTFGQRNTEAFF. CDR3 DNA: TGTGCCAGCAGGACATTCGGACAGAGGAACACTGAAGCTTTCTTT.